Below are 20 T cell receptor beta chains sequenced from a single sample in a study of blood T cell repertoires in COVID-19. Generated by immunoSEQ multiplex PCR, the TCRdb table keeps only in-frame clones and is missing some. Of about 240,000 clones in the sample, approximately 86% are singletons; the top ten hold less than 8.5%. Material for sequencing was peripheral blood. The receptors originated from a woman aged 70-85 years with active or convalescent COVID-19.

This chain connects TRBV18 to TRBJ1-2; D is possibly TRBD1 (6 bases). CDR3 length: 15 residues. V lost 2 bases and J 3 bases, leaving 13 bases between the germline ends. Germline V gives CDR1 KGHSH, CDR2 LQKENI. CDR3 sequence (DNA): TGTGCCAGCTCACCAGCCCCGGACAGCTACTATGGCTACACCTTC. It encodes CASSPAPDSYYGYTF. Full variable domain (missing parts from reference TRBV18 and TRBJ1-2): NAGVMQNPRHLVRRRGQEARLRCSPMKGHSHVYWYRQLPEEGLKFMVYLQKENIIDESGMPKERFSAEFPKEGPSILRIQQVVRGDSAAYFCASSPAPDSYYGYTFGSGTRLTVV.

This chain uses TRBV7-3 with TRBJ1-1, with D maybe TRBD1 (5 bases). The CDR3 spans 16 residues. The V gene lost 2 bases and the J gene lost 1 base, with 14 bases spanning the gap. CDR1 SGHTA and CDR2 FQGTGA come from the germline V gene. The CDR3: CASSLVSGGTNTEAFF. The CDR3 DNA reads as TGTGCCAGCAGCTTAGTCTCCGGGGGGACGAACACTGAAGCTTTCTTT.

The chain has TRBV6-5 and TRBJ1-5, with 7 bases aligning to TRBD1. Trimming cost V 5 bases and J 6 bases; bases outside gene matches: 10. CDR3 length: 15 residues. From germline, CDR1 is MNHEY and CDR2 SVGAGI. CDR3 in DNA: TGTGCCAGCAGTCACCGAGGGGGCGCGTCTCAGCCCCAGCATTTT. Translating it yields CASSHRGGASQPQHF.

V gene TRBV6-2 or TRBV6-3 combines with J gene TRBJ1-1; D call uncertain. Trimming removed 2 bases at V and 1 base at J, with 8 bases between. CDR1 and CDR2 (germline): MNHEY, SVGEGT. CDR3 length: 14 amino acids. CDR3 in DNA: TGTGCCAGCAGTTACACGGGTCCGAACACTGAAGCTTTCTTT. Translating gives CASSYTGPNTEAFF.

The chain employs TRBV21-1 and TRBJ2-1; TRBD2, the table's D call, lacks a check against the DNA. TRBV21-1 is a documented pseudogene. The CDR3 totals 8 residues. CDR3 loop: CDREVQFF. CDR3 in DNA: TGTGACAGGGAGGTGCAGTTCTTC.

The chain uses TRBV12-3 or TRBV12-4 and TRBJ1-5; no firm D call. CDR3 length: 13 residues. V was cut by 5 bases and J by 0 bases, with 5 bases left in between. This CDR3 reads CASSQNSNQPQHF. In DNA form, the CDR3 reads TGTGCCAGCAGTCAGAATAGCAATCAGCCCCAGCATTTT.

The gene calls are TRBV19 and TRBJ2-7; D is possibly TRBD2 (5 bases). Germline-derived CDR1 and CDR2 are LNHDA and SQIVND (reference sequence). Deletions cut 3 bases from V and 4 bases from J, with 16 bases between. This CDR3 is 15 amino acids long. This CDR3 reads CASSIRYRGPYEQYF. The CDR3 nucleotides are TGTGCCAGTAGTATTCGGTACAGAGGGCCTTACGAGCAGTACTTC.

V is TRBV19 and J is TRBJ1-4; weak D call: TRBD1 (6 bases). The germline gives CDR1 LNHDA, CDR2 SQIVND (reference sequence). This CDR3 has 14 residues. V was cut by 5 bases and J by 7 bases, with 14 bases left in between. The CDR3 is CASSFQGLGEKLFF. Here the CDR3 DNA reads TGTGCCAGTAGTTTTCAGGGGCTGGGTGAAAAACTGTTTTTT.

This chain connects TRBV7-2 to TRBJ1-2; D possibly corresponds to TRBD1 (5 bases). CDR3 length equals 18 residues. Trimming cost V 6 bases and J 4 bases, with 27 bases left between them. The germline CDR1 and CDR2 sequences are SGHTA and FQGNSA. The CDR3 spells CASSLSTSIKGGGYGYTF. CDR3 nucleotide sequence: TGTGCCAGCAGTTTAAGTACCTCTATCAAGGGCGGGGGCTATGGCTACACCTTC.

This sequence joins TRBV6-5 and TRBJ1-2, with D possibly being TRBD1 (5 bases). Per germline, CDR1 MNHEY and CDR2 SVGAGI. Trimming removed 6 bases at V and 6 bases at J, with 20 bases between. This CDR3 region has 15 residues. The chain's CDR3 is CASSRYPQGGDGYTF. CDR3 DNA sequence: TGTGCCAGCAGCCGCTACCCTCAGGGAGGGGATGGCTACACCTTC.

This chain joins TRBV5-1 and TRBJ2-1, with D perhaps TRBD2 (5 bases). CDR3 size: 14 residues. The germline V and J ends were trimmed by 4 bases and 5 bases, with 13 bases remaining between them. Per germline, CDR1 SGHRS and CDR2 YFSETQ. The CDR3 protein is CASSLLSENNEQFF. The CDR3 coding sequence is TGCGCCAGCAGCCTACTTAGCGAAAACAATGAGCAGTTCTTC.

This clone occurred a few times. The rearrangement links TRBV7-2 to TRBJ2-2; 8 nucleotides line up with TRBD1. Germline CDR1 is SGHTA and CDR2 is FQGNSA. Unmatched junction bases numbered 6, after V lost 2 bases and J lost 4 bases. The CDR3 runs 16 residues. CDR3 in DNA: TGTGCCAGCAGCTTATCACAGGGGGTGTCCACCGGGGAGCTGTTTTTT. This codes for CASSLSQGVSTGELFF.

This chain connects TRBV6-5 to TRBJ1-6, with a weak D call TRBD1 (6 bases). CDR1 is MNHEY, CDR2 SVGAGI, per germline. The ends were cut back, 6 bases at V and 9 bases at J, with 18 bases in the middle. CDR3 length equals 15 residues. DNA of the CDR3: TGTGCCAGCAGCTCACGGGGGGGCAGGGGTTCACCCCTCCACTTT. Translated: CASSSRGGRGSPLHF.

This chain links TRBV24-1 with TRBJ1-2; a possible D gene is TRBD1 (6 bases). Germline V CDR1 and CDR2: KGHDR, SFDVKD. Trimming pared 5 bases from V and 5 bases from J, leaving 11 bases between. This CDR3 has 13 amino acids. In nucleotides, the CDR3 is TGTGCCACCAGTGGGGCAGGGGAGTATGGCTACACCTTC. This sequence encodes CATSGAGEYGYTF.

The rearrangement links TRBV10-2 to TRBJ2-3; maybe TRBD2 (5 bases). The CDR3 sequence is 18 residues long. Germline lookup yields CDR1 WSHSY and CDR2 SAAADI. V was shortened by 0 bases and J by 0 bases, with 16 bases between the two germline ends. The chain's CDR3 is CASSESRASTASTDTQYF. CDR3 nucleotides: TGCGCCAGCAGTGAGTCGAGGGCTAGCACGGCTAGCACAGATACGCAGTATTTT.

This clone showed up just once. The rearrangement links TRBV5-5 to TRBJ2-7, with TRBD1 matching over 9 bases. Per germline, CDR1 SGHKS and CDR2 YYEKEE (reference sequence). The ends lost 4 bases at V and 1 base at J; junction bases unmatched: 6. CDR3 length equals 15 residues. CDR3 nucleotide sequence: TGTGCCAGCAGCCTCGCAGGGACAGGGTCCTACGAGCAGTACTTC. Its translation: CASSLAGTGSYEQYF.

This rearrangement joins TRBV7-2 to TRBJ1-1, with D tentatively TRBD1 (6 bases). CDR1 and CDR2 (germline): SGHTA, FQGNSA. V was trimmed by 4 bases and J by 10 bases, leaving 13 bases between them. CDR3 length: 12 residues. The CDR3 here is CASSSAGAVAFF. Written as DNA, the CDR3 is TGTGCCAGCAGCTCAGCGGGGGCGGTAGCTTTCTTT.

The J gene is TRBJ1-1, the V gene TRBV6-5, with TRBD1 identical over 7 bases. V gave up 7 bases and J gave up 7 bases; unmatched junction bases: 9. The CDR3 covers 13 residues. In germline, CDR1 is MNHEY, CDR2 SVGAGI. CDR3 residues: CASNVGAGGEAFF. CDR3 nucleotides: TGTGCCAGCAACGTGGGCGCAGGGGGTGAAGCTTTCTTT.

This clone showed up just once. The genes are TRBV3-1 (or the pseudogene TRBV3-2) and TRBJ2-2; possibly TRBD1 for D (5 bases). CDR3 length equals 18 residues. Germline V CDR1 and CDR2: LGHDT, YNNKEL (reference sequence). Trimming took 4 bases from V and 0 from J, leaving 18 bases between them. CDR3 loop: CASSPMIYRYSNTGELFF. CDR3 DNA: TGTGCCAGCAGCCCGATGATTTACAGGTATTCGAACACCGGGGAGCTGTTTTTT.

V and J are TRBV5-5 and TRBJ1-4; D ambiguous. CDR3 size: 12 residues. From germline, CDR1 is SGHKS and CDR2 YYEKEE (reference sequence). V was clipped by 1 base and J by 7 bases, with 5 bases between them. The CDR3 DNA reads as TGTGCCAGCAGCTTGATCGGTGAAAAACTGTTTTTT. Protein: CASSLIGEKLFF.